These 17 T cell receptor beta chains were all obtained from the same sample, sequenced in a study of early T cells in non-severe SARS-CoV-2 infection. TCRdb called the 5' RACE reads again in MiXCR, with one record for every CDR3 protein. The sample records some 82,000 distinct CDR3 sequences, around 10% being singletons. Sequencing used whole blood. The receptors come from an adult who was a healthcare worker with PCR-confirmed SARS-CoV-2 infection or an uninfected control (not recorded which).

This chain uses TRBV6-6 with TRBJ1-1, with 7 bases aligning to TRBD1. CDR3 length: 16 amino acids. The junction had 13 bases not matched to a gene; V was cut back by 5 bases and J by 4 bases. Germline V lookup: CDR1 MNHNY, CDR2 SVGAGI (reference sequence). Here the CDR3 reads CASSGNRPTGSTEAFF. The CDR3 DNA is TGTGCCAGCAGTGGGAATCGACCGACAGGGAGCACTGAAGCTTTCTTT.

This clonotype was seen only a few times. The CDR3 loop is CSAPGGTEAFF. The DNA for the CDR3 is TGCAGTGCCCCAGGGGGCACTGAAGCTTTCTTT. This chain connects TRBV20-1 to TRBJ1-1; 7 bases match TRBD1. Per the germline V gene, CDR1 is DFQATT and CDR2 is SNEGSKA (reference sequence). V shed 6 bases, J shed 4 bases, and the junction held 2 bases outside the gene matches. This CDR3 contains 11 residues.

As DNA, the CDR3 is TGTGCCAGCAGCCAAGAGACCAGTTGGCAGTTCTTC. This translates into CASSQETSWQFF. The chain joins TRBV3-1 to TRBJ2-1, with D unclear. Trimming took 0 bases from V and 12 from J, leaving 9 bases between them. The CDR3 is made up of 12 amino acids. Per germline, CDR1 LGHDT and CDR2 YNNKEL (reference sequence).

The table lists this clonotype with a few counts. The chain links TRBV6-1 to TRBJ1-1, with D unclear. Trimming took off 0 bases at V and 2 bases at J, with 10 bases between the two ends. The CDR3 is 15 amino acids. Germline V gene sequence: CDR1 MNHNS, CDR2 SASEGT. CDR3 nucleotide sequence: TGTGCCAGCAGTGAAGCGCGTCCGGGAAACACTGAAGCTTTCTTT. It is translated as CASSEARPGNTEAFF.

The V and J genes are TRBV5-1 and TRBJ1-2, with a tentative D call TRBD1 (6 bases). This CDR3 comprises 14 residues. Per the germline V gene, CDR1 is SGHRS and CDR2 is YFSETQ. V was cut by 3 bases and J by 2 bases, with 11 bases left in between. The CDR3 bases are TGCGCCAGCAGCTCCCGGGACAACAACTATGGCTACACCTTC. This sequence encodes CASSSRDNNYGYTF. The whole variable domain, filled in from reference TRBV5-1 and TRBJ1-2, reads KAGVTQTPRYLIKTRGQQVTLSCSPISGHRSVSWYQQTPGQGLQFLFEYFSETQRNKGNFPGRFSGRQFSNSRSEMNVSTLELGDSALYLCASSSRDNNYGYTFGSGTRLTVV.

This clonotype has at least ten counts. The chain is built from TRBV11-1 and TRBJ1-2, with 7 bases matching TRBD1. The CDR3 loop spans 14 amino acids. From germline, CDR1 is SGHAT and CDR2 FQDESV (reference sequence). With 5 bases clipped from V and 2 bases from J, the junction kept 5 bases outside the gene matches. CDR3 sequence reads: CASSTTGTNYGYTF. The CDR3 coding sequence is TGTGCCAGCAGCACGACAGGGACCAACTATGGCTACACCTTC. The full variable domain, in which reference TRBV11-1 and TRBJ1-2 provide the parts outside the CDR3, is EAEVAQSPRYKITEKSQAVAFWCDPISGHATLYWYRQILGQGPELLVQFQDESVVDDSQLPKDRFSAERLKGVDSTLKIQPAELGDSAMYLCASSTTGTNYGYTFGSGTRLTVV.

There are a few counts of this clonotype. This chain uses TRBV15 with TRBJ2-7; 7 bases map to TRBD1. CDR1 is LNHNV and CDR2 is YYDKDF in the germline V gene (reference sequence). CDR3 length equals 14 residues. Losses at the gene ends were 2 bases for V and 4 bases for J; bases not matched to a gene: 5. The CDR3 sequence is CATSRQTGKYEQYF. The CDR3 DNA is TGTGCCACCAGCAGACAGACAGGGAAGTACGAGCAGTACTTC.

This clonotype was observed at least ten times. The rearrangement links TRBV7-9 to TRBJ2-5; D tentatively fits TRBD1 or TRBD2 (6 bases each). Looked up from germline, CDR1 is SEHNR and CDR2 is FQNEAQ (reference sequence). The V gene lost 7 bases and the J gene lost 1 base, with 22 bases spanning the gap. The CDR3 sequence is 17 residues long. The DNA of the CDR3 is TGTGCCAGCATCCCCCCGGGGGACAACACCCTCCAAGAGACCCAGTACTTC. This codes for CASIPPGDNTLQETQYF.

This clonotype was detected only a few times. This chain links TRBV9 with TRBJ1-3; perhaps TRBD1 as D (6 bases). Germline assignment: CDR1 SGDLS and CDR2 YYNGEE. Trimming shortened V by 4 bases and J by 0 bases, and 11 bases separated the two germline ends. The CDR3 consists of 15 residues. CDR3 loop: CASSPGQYSGNTIYF. Here the CDR3 DNA reads TGTGCCAGCAGCCCTGGACAGTACTCTGGAAACACCATATATTTT.

The CDR3 region is CSVGIGSGSDTQYF. The CDR3 DNA sequence: TGCAGCGTTGGAATAGGCTCGGGGTCAGATACGCAGTATTTT. This chain uses TRBV29-1 with TRBJ2-3, with D perhaps TRBD2 (5 bases). The CDR3 totals 14 residues. Trimming stripped 4 bases from V and 4 bases from J, with 15 bases between. Germline-derived CDR1 and CDR2 are SQVTM and ANQGSEA.

The rearrangement uses TRBV6-2 or TRBV6-3 and TRBJ2-7; D remains unclear. Germline V gene lookup returns CDR1 MNHEY and CDR2 SVGEGT. This CDR3 is built from 13 residues. Trimming pared 6 bases from V and 3 bases from J, leaving 12 bases between. The CDR3 loop is CASSSPAYYEQYF. In DNA form, the CDR3 reads TGTGCCAGCAGCTCCCCCGCTTACTACGAGCAGTACTTC.

The chain joins TRBV2 to TRBJ1-1; D is undetermined. With 5 bases removed from V and 0 bases from J, the gap between germline ends came to 7 bases. The CDR3 length is 13 residues. Germline V gives CDR1 SNHLY, CDR2 FYNNEI. The CDR3 nucleotides are TGTGCCAGCAGTTATAAGATGAACACTGAAGCTTTCTTT. As protein: CASSYKMNTEAFF.

As regards this clonotype: This could be a read error, since a much larger clone is one nucleotide away. The genes are TRBV2 and TRBJ2-1, with 8 bases matching TRBD1. The CDR3 extends over 13 amino acids. The V gene's germline CDR1 is SNHLY and CDR2 FYNNEI. The CDR3 bases are TGTACCAGCAGTGTGACAGGGGTGGGTGAGCAGTTCTTC. Encoded protein: CTSSVTGVGEQFF.

The chain has TRBV9 and TRBJ2-3; 7 bases line up with TRBD2. After removal of 0 bases from V and 4 bases from J, the junction contained 8 bases not matched to a gene. Per the germline V gene, CDR1 is SGDLS and CDR2 is YYNGEE. The CDR3 runs to 16 residues. The CDR3 here is CASSVDGAGEADTQYF. CDR3 DNA: TGTGCCAGCAGCGTAGATGGGGCGGGAGAGGCAGATACGCAGTATTTT.

This sequence joins TRBV11-3 and TRBJ2-3; TRBD2 aligns across 9 bases. The CDR3 consists of 14 residues. The germline CDR1 and CDR2 sequences are SGHNT and YENEEA. The trim removed 5 bases at V and 7 bases at J, leaving 7 bases unmatched. The CDR3 is CASSPAGGPNTQYF. The CDR3 DNA follows: TGTGCCAGCAGCCCCGCGGGAGGGCCCAATACGCAGTATTTT.

V and J are TRBV5-1 and TRBJ2-7, with D possibly being TRBD1 (6 bases). The CDR3 covers 16 residues. Trimming stripped 0 bases from V and 0 bases from J, with 13 bases between. Germline assignment: CDR1 SGHRS and CDR2 YFSETQ. This CDR3 is CASSLGPQDSSYEQYF. The CDR3 nucleotides read TGCGCCAGCAGCTTGGGGCCGCAGGACAGCTCCTACGAGCAGTACTTC.

The chain couples TRBV3-1 to TRBJ2-7; D perhaps matches TRBD2 (5 bases). Per the germline V gene, CDR1 is LGHDT and CDR2 is YNNKEL (reference sequence). V lost 4 bases to trimming and J lost 4 bases, with 17 bases between them. CDR3 size: 15 residues. The CDR3 DNA reads as TGTGCCAGCAGCCCGGAGGCAGCGAGAACTTACGAGCAGTACTTC. Encoded protein: CASSPEAARTYEQYF.